Below are 19 T cell receptor beta chains sequenced from a single sample in a study of blood T cells in healthy people across ages. Next came a second PCR, run for about 7 to 12 cycles, which used a sample-barcoded 5' primer along with a J-beta primer mix. Each CDR3 protein gets one entry after TCRdb re-called the 5' RACE reads with MiXCR. The sample has approximately 730,000 distinct CDR3 sequences; roughly 43% are singletons. Sequenced: blood. These receptor sequences come from an older woman in good health.

The chain recombines TRBV12-5 with TRBJ2-7; 9 bases agree with TRBD2. This CDR3 spans 16 amino acids. V lost 7 bases, J lost 6 bases, and 16 bases stayed unmatched. CDR1 is LGHNT and CDR2 is FRNRAP in the germline V gene. The CDR3 DNA is TGTGCTAGTGTAAATGGGCTAGCGGGACTACGGTCCGAGCAGTACTTC. Residues: CASVNGLAGLRSEQYF.

As to this clonotype: A much larger clone differs by one base, so this may be a read error. CDR3 protein: CSGGTQGYEQYF. The CDR3 nucleotides read TGCAGCGGGGGGACACAGGGATACGAGCAGTACTTC. The chain is built from TRBV29-1 and TRBJ2-5; maybe TRBD1 (6 bases). The assigned J gene may be wrong: the sequence end matches TRBJ2-7 better. Germline V gene data show CDR1 as SQVTM and CDR2 as ANQGSEA. The CDR3 is made up of 12 amino acids.

This chain connects TRBV9 to TRBJ2-7, with 8 bases matching TRBD1. CDR3 length equals 15 residues. Per germline, CDR1 SGDLS and CDR2 YYNGEE. V gave up 0 bases and J gave up 0 bases; unmatched junction bases: 2. CDR3 bases: TGTGCCAGCAGCGTAGGACAGGGGCACTCCTACGAGCAGTACTTC. Its translation is CASSVGQGHSYEQYF. Drawing the rest from reference TRBV9 and TRBJ2-7, the complete variable domain is DSGVTQTPKHLITATGQRVTLRCSPRSGDLSVYWYQQSLDQGLQFLIQYYNGEERAKGNILERFSAQQFPDLHSELNLSSLELGDSALYFCASSVGQGHSYEQYFGPGTRLTVT.

In the case of this clonotype: Given the absence of the conserved phenylalanine or tryptophan at the CDR3 end, a read error is likely. This chain uses TRBV20-1 with TRBJ2-4; 9 positions match TRBD2. The V segment lost 1 base and the J segment 4 bases; nucleotides outside the gene matches: 5. The CDR3 totals 15 residues. The germline V gene has CDR1 DFQATT and CDR2 SNEGSKA (reference sequence). The CDR3 loop reads CSARGATSGKNIQYS. The CDR3 coding sequence is TGCAGTGCTAGAGGAGCGACTAGCGGTAAAAACATTCAGTACTCC.

The CDR3 coding sequence is TGCGCCAGCAGCCGAATACAGGGGGATAATTCACCCCTCCACTTT. Encoded protein: CASSRIQGDNSPLHF. The V and J genes are TRBV4-3 and TRBJ1-6, with 8 bases identical to TRBD1. This CDR3 is built from 15 residues. Trimming took 4 bases from V and 5 from J; bases not matched to a gene: 4. Germline V gene data show CDR1 as LGHNA and CDR2 as YSLEER.

Notes on this clonotype: A junction boundary mismatches the germline segment, possibly from a read error. The rearrangement uses TRBV7-2 and TRBJ1-4; 8 bases fit TRBD1. The CDR3 runs 14 residues. The germline gives CDR1 SGHTA, CDR2 FQGNSA. The CDR3 DNA sequence: TGCGCCAGCAGCCCAGACAGGGGAAATGAAAAACTGTTTTTT. This translates into CASSPDRGNEKLFF.

Note on this clonotype: An end of the junction does not agree with germline; a read error may underlie this. This chain links TRBV7-2 with TRBJ2-3; D is unresolved. CDR3 length: 15 residues. Looked up from germline, CDR1 is SGHTA and CDR2 is FQGNSA. This CDR3 is CASSLGFRTTDAQYF. The CDR3 DNA reads TGTGCCAGCAGCTTAGGTTTCAGAACCACAGATGCGCAGTATTTT. Looking up the rest from reference TRBV7-2 and TRBJ2-3 gives the full variable domain: GAGVSQSPSNKVTEKGKDVELRCDPISGHTALYWYRQSLGQGLEFLIYFQGNSAPDKSGLPSDRFSAERTGGSVSTLTIQRTQQEDSAVYLCASSLGFRTTDAQYFGPGTRLTVL.

V usage is TRBV7-2 and J usage is TRBJ1-5; 8 nucleotides align to TRBD1. Unmatched junction bases numbered 6, after V lost 6 bases and J lost 2 bases. CDR1 and CDR2 from the germline V gene are SGHTA and FQGNSA. CDR3 length: 15 amino acids. The CDR3 DNA reads TGTGCCAGCAGAACCCCGGGACAGGGCAATCAGCCCCAGCATTTT. Its translation: CASRTPGQGNQPQHF.

The sample holds a few counts of this clonotype. The gene calls are TRBV6-2 or TRBV6-3 and TRBJ2-7; TRBD1 is a possible D gene (6 bases). From germline, CDR1 is MNHEY and CDR2 SVGEGT. Trimming pared 2 bases from V and 7 bases from J, leaving 24 bases between. This CDR3 is built from 17 residues. The CDR3 DNA reads as TGTGCCAGCAGTTACCCCAGGGGCGACTCACTGACGGGGGAGCAGTACTTC. As protein: CASSYPRGDSLTGEQYF.

V and J are TRBV5-4 and TRBJ1-1; D is possibly TRBD1 (6 bases). V lost 4 bases, J lost 6 bases, and 13 bases lay in between. Germline CDR1 reads SGHNT; CDR2 reads YYREEE (reference sequence). The CDR3 is 13 residues long. The CDR3 nucleotides are TGTGCCAGCAGCCCGCTGGGGGGCCCTGAAGCTTTCTTT. Translating it yields CASSPLGGPEAFF.

The V and J genes are TRBV29-1 and TRBJ1-2, with a possible D match to TRBD1 (6 bases). In germline, CDR1 is SQVTM, CDR2 ANQGSEA. CDR3 length: 13 residues. V lost 7 bases to trimming and J lost 7 bases, with 19 bases between them. CDR3 amino acids: CSAPDSGWGGYTF. As DNA, the CDR3 is TGCAGCGCCCCGGACAGCGGGTGGGGTGGCTACACCTTC.

This chain joins TRBV20-1 and TRBJ2-3, with no clear D. Per the germline V gene, CDR1 is DFQATT and CDR2 is SNEGSKA (reference sequence). This CDR3 spans 14 amino acids. The ends were cut back, 1 base at V and 2 bases at J, with 10 bases in the middle. The CDR3, as DNA: TGCAGTGCTAGAGGTACTACAGTCACAGATACGCAGTATTTT. Encoded protein: CSARGTTVTDTQYF.

V and J are TRBV7-2 and TRBJ2-7, with D tentatively TRBD1 (6 bases). This CDR3 has 14 residues. CDR1 and CDR2 from the germline V gene are SGHTA and FQGNSA. The germline V and J ends were trimmed by 6 bases and 5 bases, with 17 bases remaining between them. The CDR3 DNA follows: TGTGCCAGCAGGCCTCCCAGGGGATCCCACGAGCAGTACTTC. Translation gives CASRPPRGSHEQYF.

In regard to this clonotype: A much larger clone lies a single base off, so this may be a read error. The chain is built from TRBV6-2 or TRBV6-3 and TRBJ2-5; TRBD1 is a possible D gene (7 bases). Per the germline V gene, CDR1 is MNHEY and CDR2 is SVGEGT. The length of the CDR3 is 15 residues. The CDR3 loop is CASSYAGTAQETRYF. DNA for the CDR3: TGTGCCAGCAGTTACGCGGGGACAGCTCAAGAGACCCGGTACTTC.

The chain couples TRBV7-2 to TRBJ2-5; D is possibly TRBD2 (7 bases). The CDR3 is made up of 15 amino acids. Trimming took 3 bases from V and 2 from J, leaving 13 bases between them. Germline V gives CDR1 SGHTA, CDR2 FQGNSA. Written as DNA, the CDR3 is TGTGCCAGCAGCTTCCCAGGGAGGGGGCAAGAGACCCAGTACTTC. The encoded protein is CASSFPGRGQETQYF. The full variable domain, completed using reference TRBV7-2 and TRBJ2-5, is GAGVSQSPSNKVTEKGKDVELRCDPISGHTALYWYRQSLGQGLEFLIYFQGNSAPDKSGLPSDRFSAERTGGSVSTLTIQRTQQEDSAVYLCASSFPGRGQETQYFGPGTRLLVL.

This clonotype was seen many times. This rearrangement joins TRBV20-1 to TRBJ2-1, with D unclear. CDR1 DFQATT and CDR2 SNEGSKA come from the germline V gene (reference sequence). Trimming left V 6 bases short and J 10 bases short, with 13 bases between. The CDR3 is 11 residues long. The chain's CDR3 is CSAIDQLEQFF. DNA for the CDR3: TGCAGTGCCATTGACCAGTTGGAGCAGTTCTTC.

This clonotype was observed a single time. The chain couples TRBV24-1 to TRBJ2-1; 7 bases fit TRBD2. This CDR3 is built from 16 residues. Germline loops: CDR1 KGHDR, CDR2 SFDVKD. Trimming removed 3 bases from V and 8 bases from J; junction bases left unmatched: 12. The CDR3 protein is CATSDQTSNQIDEQFF. CDR3 nucleotide sequence: TGTGCCACCAGTGATCAGACTAGCAATCAAATCGATGAGCAGTTCTTC.

The J gene is TRBJ2-6, the V gene TRBV12-5; D is unresolved. Germline loops: CDR1 LGHNT, CDR2 FRNRAP. With 1 base removed from V and 0 bases from J, the gap between germline ends came to 13 bases. This CDR3 comprises 18 residues. The CDR3 region is CASGLGDTVSSGANVLTF. The CDR3 DNA reads as TGTGCTAGTGGTTTGGGTGATACAGTTAGCTCTGGGGCCAACGTCCTGACTTTC.

The sample holds many counts of this clonotype. The chain recombines TRBV5-1 with TRBJ2-5; 9 bases fit TRBD1. This CDR3 region has 14 residues. Trimming at V came to 4 bases and at J to 4 bases, leaving 5 bases not matched to a gene. From germline, CDR1 is SGHRS and CDR2 YFSETQ. DNA of the CDR3: TGCGCCAGCAGCCCGACAGGGGGAAGAGAGACCCAGTACTTC. Its translation: CASSPTGGRETQYF.